The table lists the clone carrying this T cell receptor beta chain with many counts. Its antigen is as yet unknown. The record originates from a study of regulatory T cells in long-lasting Graves disease. Study results and caveats: Newly diagnosed Graves' patients exceeded persistent ones in TCR diversity.

The time point: persistent/refractory GD, antithyroid drugs over 5 years with positive TRAb. From RNA extracted from PBMCs, the TCR library was made. The TCR beta library used iRepertoire HTBI primers with Arm-PCR amplification of CDR3. TCRdb analysed the multiplex PCR reads with MiXCR anew, one entry per CDR3 protein. The sample shows some 470,000 distinct CDR3 sequences, under 25% of them seen only once. The CDR3 is 15 amino acids. V was clipped by 2 bases and J by 5 bases; unmatched bases: 8. CDR1 is DFQATT, CDR2 SNEGSKA, per germline (reference sequence). The TCR was taken from a female donor with Graves disease. The chain combines TRBV20-1 with TRBJ1-4; TRBD1 agrees at 7 bases. This material consisted of peripheral blood mononuclear cells (PBMCs), taken when the disease was refractory, from a patient treated with antithyroid drugs. CDR3 loop: CSARRGGTENEKLFF. The CDR3 nucleotides read TGCAGTGCTAGAAGAGGGGGGACAGAGAATGAAAAACTGTTTTTT.